The clone carrying this TCR beta chain was observed a few times. The gene names given are mouse names. The CDR3 goes on 4 residues after the read ends, and that part is filled in from the germline J gene. V was clipped by 1 base and J by 0 bases, with 10 bases between them. The germline V gene encodes CDR1 NNHDY and CDR2 SYVADS. The CDR3 sequence is 16 residues long. It was cDNA, reverse transcribed from extracted RNA, that served as the sequencing template. Method: immunoSEQ multiplex PCR; TCRdb's copy keeps in-frame clones and lacks some. The specimen has some 120,000 clones, none found just once. The record originates from a study of CD8+ T cells in alopecia areata.

The V and J genes are TRBV13-3 and TRBJ2-2; D may be TRBD1 (6 bases). The sequence was collected from a C3H/HeJ mouse with alopecia areata. For this mouse line, the MHC haplotype is H2-k. The sequenced material came from lesional skin. The DNA read from the CDR3 is TGTGCCAGCAGTGATTATCGGACAGCAAACACCGGG. This encodes CASSDYRTANTG. The complete CDR3 protein is CASSDYRTANTGQLYF. The full variable domain, completed using reference TRBV13-3 and TRBJ2-2, is EAAVTQSPRSKVAVTGGKVTLSCHQTNNHDYMYWYRQDTGHGLRLIHYSYVADSTEKGDIPDGYKASRPSQENFSLILELASLSQTAVYFCASSDYRTANTGQLYFGEGSKLTVL.